The rows below give T cell receptor beta chains drawn from one sample of a study of OX40 agonist ivuxolimab in advanced cancers. Data came from immunoSEQ multiplex PCR; TCRdb stores just in-frame clones and leaves some out. The profile covers roughly 81,000 clones, with roughly 88% appearing a single time and roughly 5.5% taken by the ten largest. The sample was CD4+ or CD8+ T cells sorted from blood, taken in a trial of the OX40 agonist ivuxolimab. The source of these receptors is an adult with an advanced solid tumor such as melanoma, head and neck, liver or kidney cancer. The CDR3 runs from the conserved cysteine through the conserved F or W. D genes are given only for firm matches. Size values are once, few and many counts, or a class for expanded clones, and some rows have none.

NA,TRBD2,TRBV27,TRBJ2-1,TGTGCCAGCAGACGGAACACGGTGGCGGGAGTCGTTAATGAGCAGTTCTTC,CASRRNTVAGVVNEQFF
NA,NA,TRBV29-1,TRBJ1-2,TGCAGCGTTGAGTCCCCAAACTATGGCTACACCTTC,CSVESPNYGYTF
NA,NA,TRBV5-1,TRBJ2-7,TGCGCCAGCAGCTTGGCTCCTAGCGCCGGGTACGAGCAGTACTTC,CASSLAPSAGYEQYF
NA,NA,TRBV7-8,TRBJ1-5,TGTGCCAGCAGCCCCCCTGGGCAGGGTATTAATCAGCCCCAGCATTTT,CASSPPGQGINQPQHF
once,NA,TRBV19,TRBJ1-3,TGTGCCAGTAGTATGGGTTACAGCCACTCTGGAAACACCATATATTTT,CASSMGYSHSGNTIYF
NA,NA,TRBV10-3,TRBJ1-2,TGTGTCATCAGTGGTCCCGAGGGAAACTATGGCTACACCTTC,CVISGPEGNYGYTF
once,TRBD2,TRBV7-2,TRBJ2-3,TGTGCCAGCAGCCGCCTGACTAGCGGGACAGATACGCAGTATTTT,CASSRLTSGTDTQYF
NA,NA,TRBV30,TRBJ1-6,TGTGCCTGGAGTGGGGGAAATTCACCCCTCCACTTT,CAWSGGNSPLHF
NA,TRBD1,TRBV4-3,TRBJ1-3,TGCGCCAGCAGCCAAGGGGTTTGGACAGGTGTGCTCGAAAACACCATATATTTT,CASSQGVWTGVLENTIYF
NA,NA,TRBV7-6,TRBJ2-7,TGTGCCAGCAGCGCCACGGACAGCACTAACTACGAGCAGTACTTC,CASSATDSTNYEQYF
NA,NA,TRBV6-6,TRBJ2-7,TGTGCCAGCAGTTACTCGAAAGGCAGGGGACACGAGCAGTACTTC,CASSYSKGRGHEQYF
NA,NA,TRBV4-1,TRBJ2-5,TGCGCCAGCAGCCAAGATATAGCGAGAAAAGAGACCCAGTACTTC,CASSQDIARKETQYF
NA,NA,TRBV9,TRBJ2-3,TGTGCCAGCAGCTCCGGGGGGCATAGCACAGATACGCAGTATTTT,CASSSGGHSTDTQYF
NA,NA,TRBV7-2,TRBJ1-5,TGTGCCAGCAGCTTAGCGGGACCTCGCAATCAGCCCCAGCATTTT,CASSLAGPRNQPQHF
NA,NA,TRBV15,TRBJ2-7,TGTGCCACCAGCAGAGAGGGGCGGGGCCCCTACGAGCAGTACTTC,CATSREGRGPYEQYF
NA,TRBD2,TRBV19,TRBJ2-2,TGTGCCAGTAGTACTCTAGCGGGGGCCACCGGGGAGCTGTTTTTT,CASSTLAGATGELFF
NA,NA,TRBV5-6,TRBJ1-1,TGTGCCAGCAGCTTTTACGGAGCGAACACTGAAGCTTTCTTT,CASSFYGANTEAFF
NA,TRBD2,TRBV7-2,TRBJ2-1,TGTGCCAGCAGCTTAGCGGCGGGGGGGCCTTACAATGAGCAGTTCTTC,CASSLAAGGPYNEQFF
NA,TRBD1,TRBV27,TRBJ1-1,TGTGCCAGCAGTCAGCAGGGGGCCACCGGGGGAGCTTTCTTT,CASSQQGATGGAFF
NA,NA,TRBV7-2,TRBJ1-1,TGTGCCAGCAGCTTAACTGCGGCTAACACTGAAGCTTTCTTT,CASSLTAANTEAFF
NA,NA,TRBV9,TRBJ2-6,TGTGCCAGCACCCCCCAGGGTGACGGCTCTGGGGCCAACGTCCTGACTTTC,CASTPQGDGSGANVLTF
NA,TRBD1,TRBV4-1,TRBJ1-3,TGCGCCAGCAGCCAACGTAACAGGGGTGACTCTGGAAACACCATATATTTT,CASSQRNRGDSGNTIYF
NA,NA,TRBV25-1,TRBJ1-6,TGTGCCAGCAGTGACAACACCTATAATTCACCCCTCCACTTT,CASSDNTYNSPLHF
NA,NA,TRBV6-5,TRBJ2-7,TGTGCCAGCAGTTACAACAGGGCAGGGGAGCAGTACTTC,CASSYNRAGEQYF
NA,NA,TRBV5-1,TRBJ1-3,TGCGCCAGCAGCTTTGGAAACACCATATATTTT,CASSFGNTIYF
NA,NA,TRBV6-4,TRBJ2-3,TGTGCCAGCAGTGATGGCAGCACAGATACGCAGTATTTT,CASSDGSTDTQYF
medium-sized,NA,TRBV30,TRBJ1-2,TGTGCCTCCCGGGACGCCTATGGCTACACCTTC,CASRDAYGYTF
NA,NA,TRBV6-1,TRBJ1-1,TGTGCCAGCAGCCTCAGTGGGGCCATGAACACTGAAGCTTTCTTT,CASSLSGAMNTEAFF
NA,NA,TRBV18,TRBJ2-1,TGTGCCAGCTCACCAGGAATACAGGGCAATGAGCAGTTCTTC,CASSPGIQGNEQFF
NA,TRBD1,TRBV2,TRBJ1-2,TGTGCCAGCAGCCCCGGGGCAGGGGGAAACTATGGCTACACCTTC,CASSPGAGGNYGYTF
NA,TRBD2,TRBV12-5,TRBJ2-1,TGTGCTAGTGGTTTGGGTGGGGGAGGGAACAATGAGCAGTTCTTC,CASGLGGGGNNEQFF
NA,NA,TRBV5-4,TRBJ1-6,TGTGCCAGCAGCCAAGGGCCCTCACCCCTCCACTTT,CASSQGPSPLHF
NA,NA,TRBV4-2,TRBJ2-2,TGTGCCAGCAGCCACTGGGGCGGGGTGGACACCGGGGAGCTGTTTTTT,CASSHWGGVDTGELFF
NA,NA,TRBV7-2,TRBJ1-1,TGTGCCAGCAGCTTAGGCGTTGATAACACTGAAGCTTTCTTT,CASSLGVDNTEAFF
NA,TRBD1,TRBV7-9,TRBJ2-2,TGTGCCAGCACCTATGACAGGGAAGATTATCAGGCCGGGGAGCTGTTTTTT,CASTYDREDYQAGELFF
NA,NA,TRBV28,TRBJ2-3,TGTGCCAGCAGTTTCCCCGGGCTTCCCACAGATACGCAGTATTTT,CASSFPGLPTDTQYF
few,NA,TRBV29-1,TRBJ1-1,TGCAGCGTTGGCAGGGGTTGGAGCGACACTGAAGCTTTCTTT,CSVGRGWSDTEAFF
once,TRBD2,TRBV5-1,TRBJ2-1,TGCGCCAGCAGCTTGGGGAGTAGCGGGGGGTACAATGAGCAGTTCTTC,CASSLGSSGGYNEQFF
NA,TRBD2,TRBV5-1,TRBJ2-7,TGCGCCAGCAGCACCGAGACTAGCAGGGAGCAGTACTTC,CASSTETSREQYF
NA,NA,TRBV11-2,TRBJ2-2,TGTGCCAGCAGCTTAGGCCTGAACACCGGGGAGCTGTTTTTT,CASSLGLNTGELFF
few,NA,TRBV2,TRBJ1-1,TGTGCCAGCAGTGATGGGAGGGGGGGTGAAGCTTTCTTT,CASSDGRGGEAFF
NA,NA,TRBV18,TRBJ2-7,TGTGCCAGCTCAACGGACACCACCTACGAGCAGTACTTC,CASSTDTTYEQYF
NA,TRBD2,TRBV6-1,TRBJ2-1,TGTGCCAGCAATCCTAGCGGCTACAATGAGCAGTTCTTC,CASNPSGYNEQFF
NA,TRBD1,TRBV7-2,TRBJ2-1,TGTGCCAGCAGCTCCTGGACAGGGAATGGGAATGAGCAGTTCTTC,CASSSWTGNGNEQFF